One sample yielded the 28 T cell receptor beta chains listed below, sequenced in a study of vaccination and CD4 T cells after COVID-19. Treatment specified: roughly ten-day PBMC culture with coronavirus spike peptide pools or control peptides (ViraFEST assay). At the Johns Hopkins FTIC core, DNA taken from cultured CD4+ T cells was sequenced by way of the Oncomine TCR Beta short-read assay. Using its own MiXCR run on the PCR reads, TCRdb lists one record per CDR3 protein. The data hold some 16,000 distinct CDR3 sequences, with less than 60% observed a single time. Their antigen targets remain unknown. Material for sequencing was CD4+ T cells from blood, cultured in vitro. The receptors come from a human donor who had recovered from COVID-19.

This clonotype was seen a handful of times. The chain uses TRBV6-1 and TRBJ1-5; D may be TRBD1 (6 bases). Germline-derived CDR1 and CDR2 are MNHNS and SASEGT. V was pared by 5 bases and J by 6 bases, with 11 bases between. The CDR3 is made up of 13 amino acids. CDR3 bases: TGTGCCAGCAGTCGCCAGGGGACTCAGCCCCAGCATTTT. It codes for CASSRQGTQPQHF.

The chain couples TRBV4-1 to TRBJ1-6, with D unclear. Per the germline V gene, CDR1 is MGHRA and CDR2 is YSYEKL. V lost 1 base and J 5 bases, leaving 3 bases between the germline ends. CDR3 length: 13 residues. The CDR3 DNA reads TGCGCCAGCAGCCAAGCTCATAATTCACCCCTCCACTTT. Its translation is CASSQAHNSPLHF.

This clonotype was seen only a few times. CDR3 DNA sequence: TGTGCCAGCAGTGGGGGACTTTCTGAGCCCCAGCATTTT. This translates into CASSGGLSEPQHF. The V call is TRBV2, the J call TRBJ1-5; tentative D call: TRBD1 (5 bases). The germline gives CDR1 SNHLY, CDR2 FYNNEI. This CDR3 contains 13 residues. V lost 4 bases, J lost 8 bases, and 12 bases lay in between.

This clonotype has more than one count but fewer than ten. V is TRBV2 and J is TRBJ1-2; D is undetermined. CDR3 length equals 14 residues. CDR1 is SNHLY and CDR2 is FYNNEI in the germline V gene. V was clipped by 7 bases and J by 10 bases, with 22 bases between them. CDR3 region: CASTVRVSAGDYTF. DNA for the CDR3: TGTGCCAGCACCGTGAGGGTTTCGGCGGGCGACTACACCTTC.

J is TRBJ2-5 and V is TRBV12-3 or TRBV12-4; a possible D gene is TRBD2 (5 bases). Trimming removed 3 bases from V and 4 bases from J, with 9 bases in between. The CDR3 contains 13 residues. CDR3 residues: CASSFWERETQYF. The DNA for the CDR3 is TGTGCCAGCAGTTTTTGGGAGAGAGAGACCCAGTACTTC.

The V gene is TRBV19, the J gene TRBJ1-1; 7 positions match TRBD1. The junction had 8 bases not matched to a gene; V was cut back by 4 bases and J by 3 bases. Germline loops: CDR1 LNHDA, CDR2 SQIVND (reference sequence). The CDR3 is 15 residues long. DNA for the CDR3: TGTGCCAGTAGTACCTACCAGGGGGGGGACACTGAAGCTTTCTTT. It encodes CASSTYQGGDTEAFF.

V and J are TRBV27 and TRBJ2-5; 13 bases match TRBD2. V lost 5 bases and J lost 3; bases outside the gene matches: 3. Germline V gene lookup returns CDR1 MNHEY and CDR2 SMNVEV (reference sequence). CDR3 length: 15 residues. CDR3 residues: CASSGGTSGEETQYF. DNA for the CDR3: TGTGCCAGCAGTGGGGGGACTAGCGGGGAAGAGACCCAGTACTTC.

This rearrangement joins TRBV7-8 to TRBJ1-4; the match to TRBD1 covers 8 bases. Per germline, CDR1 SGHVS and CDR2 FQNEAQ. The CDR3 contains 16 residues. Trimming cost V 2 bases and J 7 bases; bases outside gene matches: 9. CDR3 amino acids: CASSLSPDREREKLFF. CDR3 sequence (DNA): TGTGCCAGCAGCTTAAGCCCGGACAGGGAGCGTGAAAAACTGTTTTTT.

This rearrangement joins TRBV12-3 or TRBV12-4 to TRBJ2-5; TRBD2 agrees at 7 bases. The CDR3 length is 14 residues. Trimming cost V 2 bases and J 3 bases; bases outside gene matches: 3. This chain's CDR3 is CASSLRAGEETQYF. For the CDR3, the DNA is TGTGCCAGCAGTTTAAGGGCGGGAGAAGAGACCCAGTACTTC.

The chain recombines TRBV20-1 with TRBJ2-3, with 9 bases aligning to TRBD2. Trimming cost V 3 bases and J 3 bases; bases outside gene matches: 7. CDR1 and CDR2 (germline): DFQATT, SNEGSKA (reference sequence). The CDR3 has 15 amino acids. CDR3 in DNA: TGCAGTGCTAGGTATAGCGGGAGAGGGACAGATACGCAGTATTTT. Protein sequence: CSARYSGRGTDTQYF.

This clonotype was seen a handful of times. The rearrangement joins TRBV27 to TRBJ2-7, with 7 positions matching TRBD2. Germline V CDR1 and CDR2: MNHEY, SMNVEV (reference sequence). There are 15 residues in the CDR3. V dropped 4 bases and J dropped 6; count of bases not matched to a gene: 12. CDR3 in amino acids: CASSSWGGKTTEQYF. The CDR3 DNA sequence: TGTGCCAGCAGTTCCTGGGGGGGAAAAACTACCGAGCAGTACTTC.

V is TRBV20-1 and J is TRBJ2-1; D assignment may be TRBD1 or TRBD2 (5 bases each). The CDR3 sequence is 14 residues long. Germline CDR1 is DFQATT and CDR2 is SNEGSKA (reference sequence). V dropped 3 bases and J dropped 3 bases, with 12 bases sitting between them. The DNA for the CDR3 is TGCAGTGCTAGCCGAGGGACCGTCTACAATGAGCAGTTCTTC. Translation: CSASRGTVYNEQFF.

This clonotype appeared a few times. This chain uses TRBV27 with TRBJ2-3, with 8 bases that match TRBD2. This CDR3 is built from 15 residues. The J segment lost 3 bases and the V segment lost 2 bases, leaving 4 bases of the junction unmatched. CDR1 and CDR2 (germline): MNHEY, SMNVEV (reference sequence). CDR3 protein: CASSLRGGWTDTQYF. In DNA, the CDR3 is TGTGCCAGCAGTTTACGCGGGGGGTGGACAGATACGCAGTATTTT.

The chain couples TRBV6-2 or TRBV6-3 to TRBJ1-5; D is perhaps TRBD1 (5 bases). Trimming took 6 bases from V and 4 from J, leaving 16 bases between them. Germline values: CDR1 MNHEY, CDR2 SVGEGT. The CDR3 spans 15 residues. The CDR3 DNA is TGTGCCAGCAGCCAGGGAGGGGCACCAAATCAGCCCCAGCATTTT. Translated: CASSQGGAPNQPQHF.

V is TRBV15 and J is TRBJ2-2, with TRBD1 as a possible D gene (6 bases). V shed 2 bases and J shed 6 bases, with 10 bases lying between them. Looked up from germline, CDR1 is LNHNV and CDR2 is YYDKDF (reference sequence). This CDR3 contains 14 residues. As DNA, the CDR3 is TGTGCCACCAGCAGACTACAGGGACCCGGGGAGCTGTTTTTT. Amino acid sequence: CATSRLQGPGELFF.

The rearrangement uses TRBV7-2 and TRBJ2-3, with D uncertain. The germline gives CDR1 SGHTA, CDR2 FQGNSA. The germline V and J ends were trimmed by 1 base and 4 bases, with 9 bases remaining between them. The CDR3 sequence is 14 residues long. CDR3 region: CASSLVPPSDTQYF. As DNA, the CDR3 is TGTGCCAGCAGCTTAGTCCCCCCCTCAGATACGCAGTATTTT. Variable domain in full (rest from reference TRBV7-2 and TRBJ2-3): GAGVSQSPSNKVTEKGKDVELRCDPISGHTALYWYRQSLGQGLEFLIYFQGNSAPDKSGLPSDRFSAERTGGSVSTLTIQRTQQEDSAVYLCASSLVPPSDTQYFGPGTRLTVL.

CDR3 sequence: CASRARQGKNTEAFF. The CDR3 bases are TGTGCCAGCAGGGCGCGACAGGGGAAGAACACTGAAGCTTTCTTT. The chain carries TRBV6-1 and TRBJ1-1; 8 nucleotides match TRBD1. The CDR3 contains 15 residues. CDR1 is MNHNS and CDR2 is SASEGT in the germline V gene. V lost 6 bases and J lost 1; bases outside the gene matches: 7.

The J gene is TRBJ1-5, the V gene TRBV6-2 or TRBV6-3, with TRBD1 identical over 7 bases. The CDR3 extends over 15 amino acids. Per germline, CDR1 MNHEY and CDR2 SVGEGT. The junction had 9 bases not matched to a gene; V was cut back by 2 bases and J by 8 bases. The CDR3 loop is CASSYGDREVKPQHF. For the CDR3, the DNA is TGTGCCAGCAGTTACGGCGACAGGGAAGTCAAGCCCCAGCATTTT.

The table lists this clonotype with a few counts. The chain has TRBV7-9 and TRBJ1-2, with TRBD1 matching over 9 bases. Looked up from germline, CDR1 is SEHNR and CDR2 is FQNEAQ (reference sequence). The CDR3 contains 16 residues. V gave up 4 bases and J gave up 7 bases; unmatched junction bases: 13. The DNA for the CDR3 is TGTGCCAGCAGCTCCCACGGGACAGGGAGGGGTCGTGGCTACACCTTC. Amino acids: CASSSHGTGRGRGYTF.

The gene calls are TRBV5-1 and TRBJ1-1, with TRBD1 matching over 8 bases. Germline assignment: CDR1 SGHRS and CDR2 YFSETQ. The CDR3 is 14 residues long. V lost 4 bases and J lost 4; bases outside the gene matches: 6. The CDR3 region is CASSATGGVTEAFF. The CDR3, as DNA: TGCGCCAGCAGCGCAACAGGGGGGGTCACTGAAGCTTTCTTT.

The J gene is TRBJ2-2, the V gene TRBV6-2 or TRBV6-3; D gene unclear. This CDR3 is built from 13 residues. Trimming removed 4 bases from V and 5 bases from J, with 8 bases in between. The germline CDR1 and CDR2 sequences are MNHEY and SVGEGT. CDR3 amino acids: CASSSDGTGELFF. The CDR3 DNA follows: TGTGCCAGCAGTTCCGACGGGACCGGGGAGCTGTTTTTT.

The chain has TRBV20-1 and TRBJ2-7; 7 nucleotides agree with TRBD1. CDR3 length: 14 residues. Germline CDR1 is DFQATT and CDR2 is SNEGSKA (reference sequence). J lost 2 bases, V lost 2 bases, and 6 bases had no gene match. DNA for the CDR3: TGCAGTGCTAGACCCCCGGGACAGACCTACGAGCAGTACTTC. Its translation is CSARPPGQTYEQYF.

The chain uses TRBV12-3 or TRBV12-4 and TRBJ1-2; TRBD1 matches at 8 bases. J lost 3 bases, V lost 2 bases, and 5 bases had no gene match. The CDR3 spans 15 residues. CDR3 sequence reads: CASSLQGAFDYGYTF. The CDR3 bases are TGTGCCAGCAGTTTACAGGGGGCCTTCGACTATGGCTACACCTTC.

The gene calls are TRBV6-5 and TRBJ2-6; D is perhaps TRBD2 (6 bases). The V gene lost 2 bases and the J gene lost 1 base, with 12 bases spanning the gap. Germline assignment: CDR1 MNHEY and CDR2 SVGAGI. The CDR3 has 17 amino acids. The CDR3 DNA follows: TGTGCCAGCAGTTACGGGAGGCTTCCATCTGGGGCCAACGTCCTGACTTTC. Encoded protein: CASSYGRLPSGANVLTF.

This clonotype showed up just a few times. CDR3 loop: CASGSGGGATDTQYF. Written as DNA, the CDR3 is TGTGCCAGCGGGAGCGGGGGCGGGGCGACAGATACGCAGTATTTT. The chain carries TRBV11-3 and TRBJ2-3, with TRBD2 matching 8 bases. The V gene's germline CDR1 is SGHNT and CDR2 YENEEA. This CDR3 is built from 15 residues. J was trimmed by 3 bases and V by 8 bases; bases with no gene match: 10. Based on the CDR3 plus reference TRBV11-3 and TRBJ2-3, the full variable domain is EAGVVQSPRYKIIEKKQPVAFWCNPISGHNTLYWYLQNLGQGPELLIRYENEEAVDDSQLPKDRFSAERLKGVDSTLKIQPAELGDSAVYLCASGSGGGATDTQYFGPGTRLTVL.

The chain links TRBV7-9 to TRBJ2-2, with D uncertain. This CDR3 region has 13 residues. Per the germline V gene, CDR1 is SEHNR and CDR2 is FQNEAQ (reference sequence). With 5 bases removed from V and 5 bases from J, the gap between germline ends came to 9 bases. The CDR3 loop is CASSITITGELFF. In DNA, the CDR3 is TGTGCCAGCAGCATAACAATTACCGGGGAGCTGTTTTTT.

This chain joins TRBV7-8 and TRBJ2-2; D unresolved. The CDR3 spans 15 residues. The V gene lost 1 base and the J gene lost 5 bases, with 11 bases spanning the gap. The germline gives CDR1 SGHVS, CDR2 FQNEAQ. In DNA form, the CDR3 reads TGTGCCAGCAGCTTAGAGGGCGGAGTGACCGGGGAGCTGTTTTTT. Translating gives CASSLEGGVTGELFF.

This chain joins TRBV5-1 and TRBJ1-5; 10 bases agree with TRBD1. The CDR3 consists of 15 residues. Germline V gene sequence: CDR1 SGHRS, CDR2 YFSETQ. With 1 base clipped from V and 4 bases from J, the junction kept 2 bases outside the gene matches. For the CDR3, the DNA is TGCGCCAGCAGCTTGTCGGGACAGGGGAATCAGCCCCAGCATTTT. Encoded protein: CASSLSGQGNQPQHF.